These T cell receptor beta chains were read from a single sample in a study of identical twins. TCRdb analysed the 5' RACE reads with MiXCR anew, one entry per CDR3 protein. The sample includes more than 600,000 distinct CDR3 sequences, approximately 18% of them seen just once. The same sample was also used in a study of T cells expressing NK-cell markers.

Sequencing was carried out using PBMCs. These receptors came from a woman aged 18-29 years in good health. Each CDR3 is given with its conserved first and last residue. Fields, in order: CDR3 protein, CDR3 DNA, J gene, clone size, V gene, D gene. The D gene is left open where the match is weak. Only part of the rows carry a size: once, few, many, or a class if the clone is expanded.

CDR3aa: CASSISGGQQQETQYF; CDR3nt: TGTGCCAGCAGCATCTCGGGGGGACAGCAACAAGAGACCCAGTACTTC; j_gene: TRBJ2-5; abundance: .; v_gene: TRBV28; d_gene: .
CDR3aa: CAISHGDTFYEQYF; CDR3nt: TGTGCCATCAGTCATGGGGACACTTTCTACGAGCAGTACTTC; j_gene: TRBJ2-7; abundance: .; v_gene: TRBV10-3; d_gene: .
CDR3aa: CATSRDKGLGQPQHF; CDR3nt: TGTGCCACCAGCAGAGATAAAGGCTTGGGTCAGCCCCAGCATTTT; j_gene: TRBJ1-5; abundance: .; v_gene: TRBV15; d_gene: .
CDR3aa: CASSLALLAFIPEQFF; CDR3nt: TGTGCCAGCAGCTTAGCATTGCTAGCTTTTATTCCCGAGCAGTTCTTC; j_gene: TRBJ2-1; abundance: few; v_gene: TRBV7-2; d_gene: .
CDR3aa: CATSWANSYEQYF; CDR3nt: TGTGCCACATCCTGGGCTAACTCCTACGAGCAGTACTTC; j_gene: TRBJ2-7; abundance: few; v_gene: TRBV10-3; d_gene: .
CDR3aa: CASSTQQANYGYTF; CDR3nt: TGTGCCAGCAGTACCCAGCAGGCTAACTATGGCTACACCTTC; j_gene: TRBJ1-2; abundance: .; v_gene: TRBV6-1; d_gene: .
CDR3aa: CAERAGGPLSEQFF; CDR3nt: TGTGCCGAGAGGGCGGGGGGGCCTTTAAGTGAGCAGTTCTTC; j_gene: TRBJ2-1; abundance: .; v_gene: TRBV2; d_gene: TRBD2
CDR3aa: CASSYSGVKNIQYF; CDR3nt: TGTGCCAGCAGTTACTCCGGAGTCAAAAACATTCAGTACTTC; j_gene: TRBJ2-4; abundance: .; v_gene: TRBV6-5; d_gene: .
CDR3aa: CASSFQILPNEKLFF; CDR3nt: TGTGCCTCATCGTTCCAGATTCTTCCTAATGAAAAACTGTTTTTT; j_gene: TRBJ1-4; abundance: .; v_gene: TRBV9; d_gene: .
CDR3aa: CASRRLDFNEQFF; CDR3nt: TGTGCCAGCAGACGACTAGATTTTAATGAGCAGTTCTTC; j_gene: TRBJ2-1; abundance: few; v_gene: TRBV6-1; d_gene: .
CDR3aa: CASSGGTSGSYNEQFF; CDR3nt: TGTGCCAGCAGTGGGGGGACTAGCGGGAGCTACAATGAGCAGTTCTTC; j_gene: TRBJ2-1; abundance: .; v_gene: TRBV6-1; d_gene: TRBD2
CDR3aa: CSAKGSGRARSSYNEQFF; CDR3nt: TGCAGTGCTAAGGGGAGCGGGAGGGCCCGAAGCTCCTACAATGAGCAGTTCTTC; j_gene: TRBJ2-1; abundance: .; v_gene: TRBV20-1; d_gene: TRBD2
CDR3aa: CASSFPLGSGGRETQYF; CDR3nt: TGTGCCAGCAGCTTTCCCCTGGGTAGCGGGGGGAGAGAGACCCAGTACTTC; j_gene: TRBJ2-5; abundance: .; v_gene: TRBV5-6; d_gene: TRBD2
CDR3aa: CASSLRGQFF; CDR3nt: TGTGCCAGCAGTCTCCGGGGGCAGTTCTTC; j_gene: TRBJ2-1; abundance: .; v_gene: TRBV27; d_gene: .
CDR3aa: CASSLQGPLYEQYF; CDR3nt: TGTGCCAGCAGCCTACAGGGGCCTCTCTACGAGCAGTACTTC; j_gene: TRBJ2-7; abundance: once; v_gene: TRBV7-2; d_gene: TRBD1
CDR3aa: CAILAESADTQYF; CDR3nt: TGTGCCATCCTAGCGGAGTCGGCAGATACGCAGTATTTT; j_gene: TRBJ2-3; abundance: .; v_gene: TRBV10-3; d_gene: TRBD2
CDR3aa: CASSFAGANQPQHF; CDR3nt: TGTGCCAGCAGTTTCGCCGGGGCCAATCAGCCCCAGCATTTT; j_gene: TRBJ1-5; abundance: many; v_gene: TRBV28; d_gene: .
CDR3aa: CASSLGGFADTQYF; CDR3nt: TGCGCCAGCAGCTTGGGGGGGTTCGCAGATACGCAGTATTTT; j_gene: TRBJ2-3; abundance: many; v_gene: TRBV12-3/TRBV12-4; d_gene: TRBD2
CDR3aa: CASSVQGANVLTF; CDR3nt: TGTGCCAGCAGCGTACAGGGGGCCAACGTCCTGACTTTC; j_gene: TRBJ2-6; abundance: .; v_gene: TRBV9; d_gene: .
CDR3aa: CASSVVGVEQFF; CDR3nt: TGTGCCAGCAGCGTGGTCGGAGTGGAGCAGTTCTTC; j_gene: TRBJ2-1; abundance: .; v_gene: TRBV9; d_gene: .
CDR3aa: CASTKGQASYEQYF; CDR3nt: TGCGCCAGCACCAAAGGACAGGCTTCCTACGAGCAGTACTTC; j_gene: TRBJ2-7; abundance: .; v_gene: TRBV5-1; d_gene: TRBD1
CDR3aa: CASSPEEGYNSPLHF; CDR3nt: TGTGCCAGCAGCCCTGAGGAAGGCTACAATTCACCCCTCCACTTT; j_gene: TRBJ1-6; abundance: .; v_gene: TRBV9; d_gene: .
CDR3aa: CASSPPPRGQETQYF; CDR3nt: TGTGCCAGCAGCCCCCCTCCTCGGGGGCAAGAGACCCAGTACTTC; j_gene: TRBJ2-5; abundance: .; v_gene: TRBV7-9; d_gene: .
CDR3aa: CASSSPGGASEAFF; CDR3nt: TGTGCCAGCAGTTCCCCCGGGGGCGCTTCTGAAGCTTTCTTT; j_gene: TRBJ1-1; abundance: .; v_gene: TRBV12-3/TRBV12-4; d_gene: .
CDR3aa: CASSLGDKRTRDTGELFF; CDR3nt: TGTGCCAGCAGTCTCGGGGACAAACGGACTCGGGACACCGGGGAGCTGTTTTTT; j_gene: TRBJ2-2; abundance: few; v_gene: TRBV6-2/TRBV6-3; d_gene: .
CDR3aa: CASSQKRGSGSTDTQYF; CDR3nt: TGTGCCAGCAGCCAAAAACGGGGTAGCGGGAGCACAGATACGCAGTATTTT; j_gene: TRBJ2-3; abundance: .; v_gene: TRBV3-1; d_gene: TRBD2
CDR3aa: CSVEVAGVTDTQYF; CDR3nt: TGCAGCGTTGAGGTGGCGGGAGTGACAGATACGCAGTATTTT; j_gene: TRBJ2-3; abundance: .; v_gene: TRBV29-1; d_gene: TRBD2
CDR3aa: CASSQDPDARWQFF; CDR3nt: TGCGCCAGCAGCCAAGATCCGGACGCTCGATGGCAGTTCTTC; j_gene: TRBJ2-1; abundance: few; v_gene: TRBV4-3; d_gene: .
CDR3aa: CASSHIRDPLRGYTF; CDR3nt: TGTGCCAGCAGTCATATCCGGGACCCACTGCGTGGCTACACCTTC; j_gene: TRBJ1-2; abundance: few; v_gene: TRBV12-3/TRBV12-4; d_gene: .
CDR3aa: CSAQVAGEYNEQFF; CDR3nt: TGCAGTGCTCAGGTAGCGGGGGAATACAATGAGCAGTTCTTC; j_gene: TRBJ2-1; abundance: few; v_gene: TRBV20-1; d_gene: TRBD2
CDR3aa: CSALWGGGYEQYF; CDR3nt: TGCAGTGCCCTATGGGGGGGGGGCTACGAGCAGTACTTC; j_gene: TRBJ2-7; abundance: few; v_gene: TRBV20-1; d_gene: TRBD2
CDR3aa: CASSLKWAGNAPQHF; CDR3nt: TGTGCCAGCAGCTTAAAGTGGGCAGGTAACGCGCCCCAGCATTTT; j_gene: TRBJ1-5; abundance: .; v_gene: TRBV7-2; d_gene: .
CDR3aa: CASSQAPGNYNEQFF; CDR3nt: TGTGCCAGCAGCCAAGCCCCAGGGAACTACAATGAGCAGTTCTTC; j_gene: TRBJ2-1; abundance: .; v_gene: TRBV3-1; d_gene: .
CDR3aa: CASSQDPPGLAGGHDEQFF; CDR3nt: TGCGCCAGCAGCCAAGATCCCCCCGGACTAGCGGGAGGGCACGATGAGCAGTTCTTC; j_gene: TRBJ2-1; abundance: few; v_gene: TRBV4-3; d_gene: TRBD2
CDR3aa: CSAGAGSGVSYEQYF; CDR3nt: TGCAGTGCCGGGGCGGGGAGCGGGGTTTCCTACGAGCAGTACTTC; j_gene: TRBJ2-7; abundance: few; v_gene: TRBV20-1; d_gene: TRBD2
CDR3aa: CSAGELAGFGEQYF; CDR3nt: TGCAGTGCTGGTGAACTAGCGGGGTTTGGAGAGCAGTACTTC; j_gene: TRBJ2-7; abundance: .; v_gene: TRBV20-1; d_gene: TRBD2
CDR3aa: CASSQTGGERGTEAFF; CDR3nt: TGCGCCAGCAGCCAGACAGGGGGCGAGCGTGGGACTGAAGCTTTCTTT; j_gene: TRBJ1-1; abundance: .; v_gene: TRBV5-1; d_gene: TRBD1
CDR3aa: CASSFWQGGTGELFF; CDR3nt: TGTGCCAGCAGTTTTTGGCAGGGAGGTACCGGGGAGCTGTTTTTT; j_gene: TRBJ2-2; abundance: many; v_gene: TRBV12-3/TRBV12-4; d_gene: .
CDR3aa: CASSVGISAKNIQYF; CDR3nt: TGTGCCAGCAGCGTAGGGATCTCGGCCAAAAACATTCAGTACTTC; j_gene: TRBJ2-4; abundance: .; v_gene: TRBV9; d_gene: .
CDR3aa: CSAKSSGGNTGELFF; CDR3nt: TGCAGCGCTAAATCTAGCGGGGGAAACACCGGGGAGCTGTTTTTT; j_gene: TRBJ2-2; abundance: once; v_gene: TRBV29-1; d_gene: TRBD2
CDR3aa: CAWKGDYSNTGELFF; CDR3nt: TGTGCCTGGAAGGGAGACTACTCGAACACCGGGGAGCTGTTTTTT; j_gene: TRBJ2-2; abundance: once; v_gene: TRBV30; d_gene: .
CDR3aa: CASSTRLAGDEQFF; CDR3nt: TGCGCCAGCAGCACCAGACTAGCGGGAGATGAGCAGTTCTTC; j_gene: TRBJ2-1; abundance: .; v_gene: TRBV4-3; d_gene: TRBD2
CDR3aa: CATSRDFQETQYF; CDR3nt: TGTGCCACCAGCAGAGATTTCCAAGAGACCCAGTACTTC; j_gene: TRBJ2-5; abundance: .; v_gene: TRBV15; d_gene: .
CDR3aa: CASSTPTSGRVYEQYF; CDR3nt: TGTGCCAGCAGTACTCCAACTAGCGGGAGAGTCTACGAGCAGTACTTC; j_gene: TRBJ2-7; abundance: .; v_gene: TRBV12-3/TRBV12-4; d_gene: TRBD2
CDR3aa: CASSLATTQYF; CDR3nt: TGTGCCAGCAGTCTAGCGACTACGCAGTATTTT; j_gene: TRBJ2-3; abundance: many; v_gene: TRBV6-6; d_gene: .
CDR3aa: CASSRTGTAVNTEAFF; CDR3nt: TGCGCCAGCAGCCGCACCGGGACAGCAGTGAACACTGAAGCTTTCTTT; j_gene: TRBJ1-1; abundance: few; v_gene: TRBV5-1; d_gene: TRBD1
CDR3aa: CASSGTRDRVGNEQFF; CDR3nt: TGCGCCAGCAGTGGTACCAGGGACAGGGTCGGGAATGAGCAGTTCTTC; j_gene: TRBJ2-1; abundance: .; v_gene: TRBV10-1; d_gene: TRBD1
CDR3aa: CASRIQGLNTEAFF; CDR3nt: TGTGCCAGCAGGATACAGGGGCTGAACACTGAAGCTTTCTTT; j_gene: TRBJ1-1; abundance: .; v_gene: TRBV6-1; d_gene: TRBD1
CDR3aa: CASSDSQRNTEAFF; CDR3nt: TGCGCCAGCAGTGATTCTCAACGGAACACTGAAGCTTTCTTT; j_gene: TRBJ1-1; abundance: .; v_gene: TRBV10-2; d_gene: .
CDR3aa: CASRATSWGTMRQFF; CDR3nt: TGTGCCAGCAGGGCGACTAGTTGGGGGACAATGAGGCAGTTCTTC; j_gene: TRBJ2-1; abundance: .; v_gene: TRBV2; d_gene: .
CDR3aa: CASSDPGTEAYEQYF; CDR3nt: TGTGCCAGCAGCGATCCCGGGACGGAGGCCTACGAGCAGTACTTC; j_gene: TRBJ2-7; abundance: .; v_gene: TRBV11-2; d_gene: .
CDR3aa: CSARGTLRYEQYF; CDR3nt: TGCAGTGCTAGAGGGACATTGAGGTACGAGCAGTACTTC; j_gene: TRBJ2-7; abundance: .; v_gene: TRBV20-1; d_gene: .
CDR3aa: CASSWYQGANQPQHF; CDR3nt: TGTGCCAGCAGCTGGTATCAGGGGGCTAACCAGCCCCAGCATTTT; j_gene: TRBJ1-5; abundance: few; v_gene: TRBV5-6; d_gene: TRBD1
CDR3aa: CASSLGQFLYNEQFF; CDR3nt: TGTGCCAGCAGCTTAGGACAGTTCCTCTACAATGAGCAGTTCTTC; j_gene: TRBJ2-1; abundance: .; v_gene: TRBV7-9; d_gene: .
CDR3aa: CASSPGMTSGRTGQFF; CDR3nt: TGTGCCAGCAGCCCAGGTATGACTAGCGGGAGGACCGGGCAGTTCTTC; j_gene: TRBJ2-1; abundance: .; v_gene: TRBV11-2; d_gene: TRBD2
CDR3aa: CASSSSGLAGNTIYF; CDR3nt: TGTGCCAGCAGCTCCTCAGGGCTTGCTGGAAACACCATATATTTT; j_gene: TRBJ1-3; abundance: few; v_gene: TRBV11-2; d_gene: .
CDR3aa: CASSVDSQNAEAFF; CDR3nt: TGTGCCAGCAGCGTGGACAGTCAGAACGCTGAAGCTTTCTTT; j_gene: TRBJ1-1; abundance: .; v_gene: TRBV7-2; d_gene: .